The rows below give T cell receptor beta chains drawn from one sample of a study of technical replicates of blood from a few donors. Sequencing used immunoSEQ multiplex PCR; TCRdb keeps in-frame clones, though not all of them. The sample has 65,000 to 85,000 clones, 92% seen once. Sequencing used T cells isolated from PBMCs. The source is a human donor in good health. Each CDR3 is given with its conserved first and last residue. Rows give clone size only sometimes, using once, few, many, or a class for an expanded clone.

V: TRBV15; J: TRBJ2-7; size: NA; CDR3: CATSRGTSGNGDEQYF
V: TRBV20-1; J: TRBJ1-2; size: once; CDR3: CSARDTYGYTF
V: TRBV6-1; J: TRBJ2-7; size: NA; CDR3: CASSEYYYEQYF
V: TRBV15; J: TRBJ1-1; size: few; CDR3: CATSRINTEAFF
V: TRBV7-6; J: TRBJ2-2; size: NA; CDR3: CASSPLAGGTGELFF
V: TRBV30; J: TRBJ1-2; size: NA; CDR3: CAWSVGTNYGYTF
V: TRBV18; J: TRBJ1-1; size: NA; CDR3: CASSPGRQGAFF
V: TRBV6-1; J: TRBJ2-3; size: NA; CDR3: CASSELPSGRINTDTQYF
V: TRBV27; J: TRBJ2-7; size: NA; CDR3: CASRGKTGGPYEQYF
V: TRBV4-3; J: TRBJ1-1; size: NA; CDR3: CASSQYQGGNTEAFF
V: TRBV6-6; J: TRBJ2-5; size: NA; CDR3: CASKEQSQETQYF
V: TRBV13; J: TRBJ1-1; size: once; CDR3: CASSPRDRGSPGAFF
V: TRBV30; J: TRBJ2-1; size: NA; CDR3: CAWSVRREGLNEQFF
V: TRBV6-4; J: TRBJ2-7; size: NA; CDR3: CASLTSTYEQYF
V: TRBV2; J: TRBJ1-1; size: NA; CDR3: CASSIGQTTEAFF
V: TRBV12-2; J: TRBJ1-2; size: once; CDR3: CASRLPRSGYTF
V: TRBV10-3; J: TRBJ2-3; size: NA; CDR3: CAISQGFGTDTQYF
V: TRBV9; J: TRBJ2-7; size: once; CDR3: CASSVETGGNYEQYF
V: TRBV19; J: TRBJ1-2; size: NA; CDR3: CASIPSGTAELYGYTF
V: TRBV7-9; J: TRBJ1-5; size: few; CDR3: CASSGTGVSNQPQHF
V: TRBV6-6; J: TRBJ1-1; size: once; CDR3: CASSYLQGRDTEAFF
V: TRBV7-9; J: TRBJ2-1; size: once; CDR3: CASSLALASYNEQFF
V: TRBV5-6; J: TRBJ1-2; size: NA; CDR3: CASSLFLDANYGYTF
V: TRBV28; J: TRBJ1-2; size: NA; CDR3: CASSETGTNYGYTF
V: TRBV2; J: TRBJ2-7; size: NA; CDR3: CASIRTGGPHYEQYF
V: TRBV29-1; J: TRBJ1-1; size: NA; CDR3: CSGLPGETPEAFF
V: TRBV25-1; J: TRBJ2-1; size: NA; CDR3: CASSDLNEQFF
V: TRBV30; J: TRBJ2-1; size: NA; CDR3: CAWTGANEQFF
V: TRBV2; J: TRBJ2-1; size: NA; CDR3: CASIRAQPSGGLNEQFF
V: TRBV4-1; J: TRBJ2-1; size: once; CDR3: CASSQVAGDINEQFF
V: TRBV4-3; J: TRBJ2-1; size: NA; CDR3: CASSQDWAGNEQFF
V: TRBV7-9; J: TRBJ1-1; size: NA; CDR3: CASSLYGTEEAFF
V: TRBV15; J: TRBJ1-2; size: NA; CDR3: CATSRGREGNYGYTF
V: TRBV5-1; J: TRBJ2-5; size: NA; CDR3: CASSRAGQGEETQYF
V: TRBV5-1; J: TRBJ1-1; size: NA; CDR3: CASSHGGGSMNTEAFF
V: TRBV4-3; J: TRBJ2-3; size: NA; CDR3: CASSRGQGTDTQYF
V: TRBV2; J: TRBJ2-2; size: NA; CDR3: CASREDSNTGELFF
V: TRBV6-1; J: TRBJ2-3; size: NA; CDR3: CASEGTDTQYF
V: TRBV28; J: TRBJ2-1; size: NA; CDR3: CASSLTSGSYNEQFF
V: TRBV4-1; J: TRBJ2-1; size: NA; CDR3: CASSQEPTIGDEQFF